This is a list of T cell receptor beta chains from one sample in a study of CD8 T cells in Susac syndrome. Using its own MiXCR run on the immunoSEQ multiplex PCR reads, TCRdb lists one record per CDR3 protein. The table shows hundreds of thousands of distinct CDR3 sequences, with 90% to 97% occurring only once. Sequencing was performed on CD4+ T cells from PBMCs. The receptors originated from a human donor with Susac syndrome. Each CDR3 is given with its conserved first and last residue. A D gene is named only where the DNA matches it firmly. Clone size appears in some rows only: once, few, many, or a class for an expanded clone.

TRBV6-1	TRBD2	.	17	TRBJ2-3	TGTGCCAGCAAGGGGCCTATTCTAGCGGGAAGCACAGATACGCAGTATTTT	CASKGPILAGSTDTQYF
TRBV5-1	.	.	15	TRBJ1-1	TGCGCCAGCAGCTTGAAGATCGACAGGAGCTTTGAAGCTTTCTTT	CASSLKIDRSFEAFF
TRBV6-5	TRBD2	.	19	TRBJ2-2	TGTGCCAGCAGTTACGGTGGAGGGACTAGCGGGAGAAGGAACGGGGAGCTGTTTTTT	CASSYGGGTSGRRNGELFF
TRBV29-1	TRBD1	.	17	TRBJ1-1	TGCAGCGCGATAATGGGGACAGGGATGATCGGGGCCACTGAAGCTTTCTTT	CSAIMGTGMIGATEAFF
TRBV5-1	TRBD2	.	16	TRBJ2-1	TGCGCCAGCACCCGGCGGGGCAGCGGGAGGGGAAATGAGCAGTTCTTC	CASTRRGSGRGNEQFF
TRBV4-1	.	.	14	TRBJ2-1	TGCGCCAGCAGCCATCTGGTACAGGGCCCTGAGCAGTTCTTC	CASSHLVQGPEQFF
TRBV11-3	.	.	16	TRBJ2-1	TGTGCCAGCAGCCGATCCGGGACATACCTCTACAATGAGCAGTTCTTC	CASSRSGTYLYNEQFF
TRBV7-2	TRBD1	.	15	TRBJ1-4	TGTGCCAGCAGCACCCCGGTCCCGGGACAGGGAGAACTGTTTTTT	CASSTPVPGQGELFF
TRBV15	.	.	15	TRBJ2-1	TGTGCCACCAGCAGAGAGCGGTGGTCCTACAATGAGCAGTTCTTC	CATSRERWSYNEQFF
TRBV28	.	few	10	TRBJ2-7	TGTGCCAGCAGTCACTACGAGCAGTACTTC	CASSHYEQYF
TRBV29-1	TRBD1	.	13	TRBJ1-1	TGCAGCGTCCAAGGACAGGGGGCGGTTGAAGCTTTCTTT	CSVQGQGAVEAFF
TRBV29-1	.	.	13	TRBJ2-2	TGCAGCGTTGAAGAGCACAAGACCGGGGAGCTGTTTTTT	CSVEEHKTGELFF
TRBV9	.	once	13	TRBJ1-1	TGTGCCAGCAGCGTTGCCAGCTCCACTGAAGCTTTCTTT	CASSVASSTEAFF
TRBV9	.	once	12	TRBJ2-1	TGTGCCAGCAGCCAACAATACAATGAGCAGTTCTTC	CASSQQYNEQFF
TRBV5-1	.	.	16	TRBJ2-6	TGCGCCAGCAGTTCCCCCCGGGCTTCTGGGGCCAACGTCCTGACTTTC	CASSSPRASGANVLTF
TRBV15	.	.	15	TRBJ1-2	TGTGCCACCAGCAGAGATCTCTTGGACGGCTATGGCTACACCTTC	CATSRDLLDGYGYTF
TRBV20-1	TRBD2	.	16	TRBJ2-5	TGCAGTGCCCCGGGACTAGCGGGAGGGCCTCGGGAGACCCAGTACTTC	CSAPGLAGGPRETQYF
TRBV3-1	TRBD2	.	15	TRBJ2-7	TGTGCCAGCAGCCCAAGTCTAGCGGAAAGGGGCGAGCAGTACTTC	CASSPSLAERGEQYF
TRBV20-1	.	.	17	TRBJ2-1	TGCAGTGCTAGAGTGCGATTGTACGGGAGACCTTACAATGAGCAGTTCTTC	CSARVRLYGRPYNEQFF
TRBV15	.	.	15	TRBJ2-1	TGTGCCACCAGCAGAGTTGGACTTCAAAACAATGAGCAGTTCTTC	CATSRVGLQNNEQFF
TRBV29-1	.	.	13	TRBJ2-1	TGCAGCGTTGGTGCTGCCTTTTACAATGAGCAGTTCTTC	CSVGAAFYNEQFF
TRBV29-1	TRBD2	.	16	TRBJ2-2	TGCAGCGCCACCCAGGTGTTCGCGGGAGACACCGGGGAGCTGTTTTTT	CSATQVFAGDTGELFF
TRBV3-1	.	once	12	TRBJ2-4	TGTGCCAGCAGCCAAGGTCTTGACATTCAGTACTTC	CASSQGLDIQYF
TRBV20-1	.	.	11	TRBJ2-5	TGCAGTGCCGAAGCCAGAGAGACCCAGTACTTC	CSAEARETQYF
TRBV28	TRBD2	.	20	TRBJ2-3	TGTGCCAGCACCCTTCCCCCAGCGGGAGGTGCATTCAAGGTGACAGATACGCAGTATTTT	CASTLPPAGGAFKVTDTQYF
TRBV20-1	TRBD2	once	20	TRBJ2-5	TGCAGTGCTACCACCTCCGGGGGGCGCGGGAGGGGAGCAAAACAAGAGACCCAGTACTTC	CSATTSGGRGRGAKQETQYF
TRBV3-1	.	.	16	TRBJ2-6	TGTGCCAGCAGCCAAGGACTAGGGACTGGGGCCAACGTCCTGACTTTC	CASSQGLGTGANVLTF
TRBV15	.	.	15	TRBJ2-7	TGTGCCACCAGCAGAGATGGTGGCGGCTTCTACGAGCAGTACTTC	CATSRDGGGFYEQYF
TRBV30	.	.	13	TRBJ1-4	TGTGCCTGGTCCCCGGGTCTGGATGAAAAACTGTTTTTT	CAWSPGLDEKLFF
TRBV5-1	.	.	14	TRBJ1-2	TGCGCCAGCAGCTTGGACGGGACTGGGCTTGGCTACACCTTC	CASSLDGTGLGYTF
TRBV21-1	.	.	12	TRBJ2-7	TGTGCCAGCAGCAAAGTGCTGGGACAACCCGACTTC	CASSKVLGQPDF
TRBV2	TRBD2	.	15	TRBJ2-1	TGTGCCAGCAGTGATATAGCGGGAGTCCGCAATGAGCAGTTCTTC	CASSDIAGVRNEQFF
TRBV4-2	.	.	12	TRBJ2-3	TGTGCCAGCAGCCCGGACAGCTTTACGCAGTATTTT	CASSPDSFTQYF
TRBV30	TRBD1	.	16	TRBJ1-2	TGTGCCTGGATCCCGGGACAGAAAGTTCATAACTATGGCTACACCTTC	CAWIPGQKVHNYGYTF
TRBV27	.	.	18	TRBJ2-6	TGTGCCAGCATCGACACTAGTCTCGGGATCACTGGGGCCAACGTCCTGACTTTC	CASIDTSLGITGANVLTF
TRBV14	TRBD1	once	15	TRBJ2-1	TGTGCCAGCAGCCCGCGGACAGGGGTCTACAATGAGCAGTTCTTC	CASSPRTGVYNEQFF
TRBV12-3/TRBV12-4	.	.	12	TRBJ2-1	TGTGCCAGCAGTCCTCAGGGAGACGAGCAGTTCTTC	CASSPQGDEQFF
TRBV29-1	.	.	12	TRBJ2-5	TGCAGCGCACGCAAGTACCAAGAGACCCAGTACTTC	CSARKYQETQYF
TRBV25-1	.	.	13	TRBJ2-7	TGTGCCAGCAGCCCCCGATTTGTGAGGGAGCAGTACTTC	CASSPRFVREQYF
TRBV29-1	TRBD2	.	16	TRBJ2-1	TGCAGCGTTGAAGATCTCCTAGCGGGAGTAGGTAATGAGCAGTTCTTC	CSVEDLLAGVGNEQFF
TRBV2	.	.	15	TRBJ2-1	TGTGCCAGCAGCGAACAGGGTTCCGACTACAATGAGCAGTTCTTC	CASSEQGSDYNEQFF
TRBV6-6	.	.	14	TRBJ1-1	TGTGCCAGCAATCAGAATACCGGGATCGCTGAAGCTTTCTTT	CASNQNTGIAEAFF
TRBV9	.	.	14	TRBJ2-5	TGTGCCAGCAGCGGTGCGGGACGGCAAGAGACCCAGTACTTC	CASSGAGRQETQYF
TRBV20-1	TRBD2	.	15	TRBJ2-1	TGCAGTGCTAGGGCCGGGACTAGCGGGACCAATGAGCAGTTCTTC	CSARAGTSGTNEQFF
TRBV12-3/TRBV12-4	.	.	14	TRBJ2-5	TGTGCCAGCAGGGAAGGGGGGGGCCGGGAGACCCAGTACTTC	CASREGGGRETQYF
TRBV24-1	.	.	16	TRBJ1-2	TGTGCCACCAGTGATCATAGACATCCTGTCGACTATGGCTACACCTTC	CATSDHRHPVDYGYTF
TRBV20-1	TRBD2	.	15	TRBJ2-4	TGCAGTGCGCCTCGACTAGCGGAAGCCAAAAACATTCAGTACTTC	CSAPRLAEAKNIQYF
TRBV4-2	.	.	14	TRBJ2-5	TGTGCCAGCAGCCAAGAGGAGAGCTTGGTGACCCAGTACTTC	CASSQEESLVTQYF
TRBV5-1	.	.	14	TRBJ1-1	TGCGCCAGCAGCTTGGTTTCGGTGAACACTGAAGCTTTCTTT	CASSLVSVNTEAFF
TRBV3-1	.	.	13	TRBJ2-3	TGTGCCAGCAGCCAAGTTGGTTCAGATACGCAGTATTTT	CASSQVGSDTQYF
TRBV12-5	.	.	15	TRBJ2-5	TGTGCTAGTGGTTTGGCAGGGCTTGGGCAAGAGACCCAGTACTTC	CASGLAGLGQETQYF
TRBV11-1	TRBD2	.	16	TRBJ2-5	TGTGCCAGCAGCTTTCTAGCGGGAGGCCGGGTGGAGACCCAGTACTTC	CASSFLAGGRVETQYF
TRBV18	TRBD1	once	15	TRBJ1-2	TGTGCCAGCTCACCACCGGAGGGGGCGAACTATGGCTACACCTTC	CASSPPEGANYGYTF